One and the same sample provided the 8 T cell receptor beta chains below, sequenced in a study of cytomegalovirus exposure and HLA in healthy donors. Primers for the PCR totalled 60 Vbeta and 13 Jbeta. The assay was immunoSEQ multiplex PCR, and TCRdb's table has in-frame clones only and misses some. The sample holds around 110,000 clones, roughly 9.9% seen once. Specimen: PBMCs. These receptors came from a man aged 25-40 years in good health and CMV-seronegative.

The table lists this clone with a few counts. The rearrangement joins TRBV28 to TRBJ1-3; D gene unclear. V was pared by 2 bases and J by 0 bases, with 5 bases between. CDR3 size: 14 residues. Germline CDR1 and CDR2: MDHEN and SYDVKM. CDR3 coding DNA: TGTGCCAGCAGTTTAAAGCTCTCTGGAAACACCATATATTTT. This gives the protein CASSLKLSGNTIYF.

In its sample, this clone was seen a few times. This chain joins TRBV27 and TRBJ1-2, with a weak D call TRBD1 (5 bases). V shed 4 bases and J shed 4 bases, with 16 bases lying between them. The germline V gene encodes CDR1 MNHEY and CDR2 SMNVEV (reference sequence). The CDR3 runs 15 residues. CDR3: CASSYIQGSPYGYTF. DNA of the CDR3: TGTGCCAGCAGTTATATTCAGGGCAGCCCCTATGGCTACACCTTC.

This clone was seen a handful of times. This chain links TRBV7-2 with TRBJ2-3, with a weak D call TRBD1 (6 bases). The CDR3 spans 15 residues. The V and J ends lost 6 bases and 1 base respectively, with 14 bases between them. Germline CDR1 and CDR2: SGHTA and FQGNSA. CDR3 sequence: CASRDNRQGTDTQYF. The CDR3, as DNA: TGTGCCAGCAGGGATAATCGACAGGGCACAGATACGCAGTATTTT.

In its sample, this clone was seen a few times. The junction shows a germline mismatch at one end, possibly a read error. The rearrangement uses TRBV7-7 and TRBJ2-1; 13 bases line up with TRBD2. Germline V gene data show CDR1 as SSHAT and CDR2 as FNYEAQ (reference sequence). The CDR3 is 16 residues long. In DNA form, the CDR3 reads TGTGCTAGCAGCTTGGGAGGGACTAGCGGGGCCCCTGAGCAGTTCTTC. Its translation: CASSLGGTSGAPEQFF. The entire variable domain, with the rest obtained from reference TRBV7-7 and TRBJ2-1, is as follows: GAGVSQSPRYKVTKRGQDVTLRCDPISSHATLYWYQQALGQGPEFLTYFNYEAQPDKSGLPSDRFSAERPEGSISTLTIQRTEQRDSAMYRCASSLGGTSGAPEQFFGPGTRLTVL.

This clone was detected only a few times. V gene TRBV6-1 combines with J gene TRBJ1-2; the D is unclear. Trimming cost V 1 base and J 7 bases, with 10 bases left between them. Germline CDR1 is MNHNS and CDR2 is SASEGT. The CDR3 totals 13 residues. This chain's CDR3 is CASSEVFSPGYTF. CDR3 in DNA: TGTGCCAGCAGTGAAGTTTTTAGCCCTGGCTACACCTTC.

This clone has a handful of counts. The CDR3 loop reads CASSLDRATEAFF. The CDR3, as DNA: TGTGCCAGCAGTTTGGACAGGGCCACTGAAGCTTTCTTT. The chain is built from TRBV7-8 and TRBJ1-1, with 8 nucleotides matching TRBD1. Germline V CDR1 and CDR2: SGHVS, FQNEAQ. The V and J ends lost 6 bases and 4 bases, in that order; junction bases with no gene match: 4. This CDR3 has 13 amino acids.

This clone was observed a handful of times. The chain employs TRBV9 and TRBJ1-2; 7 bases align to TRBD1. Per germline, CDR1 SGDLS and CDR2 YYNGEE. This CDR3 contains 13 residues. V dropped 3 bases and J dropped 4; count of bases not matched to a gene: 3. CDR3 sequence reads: CASSATGSYGYTF. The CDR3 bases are TGTGCCAGCAGCGCGACAGGGTCCTATGGCTACACCTTC.

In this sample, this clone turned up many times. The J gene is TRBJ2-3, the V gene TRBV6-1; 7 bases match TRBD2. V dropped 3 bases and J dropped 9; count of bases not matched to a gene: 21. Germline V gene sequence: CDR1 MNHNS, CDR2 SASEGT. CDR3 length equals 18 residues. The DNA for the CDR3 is TGTGCCAGCAGTGATCTTTTTAGGGGACTAAATAAGCAGACGACGCAGTATTTT. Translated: CASSDLFRGLNKQTTQYF.